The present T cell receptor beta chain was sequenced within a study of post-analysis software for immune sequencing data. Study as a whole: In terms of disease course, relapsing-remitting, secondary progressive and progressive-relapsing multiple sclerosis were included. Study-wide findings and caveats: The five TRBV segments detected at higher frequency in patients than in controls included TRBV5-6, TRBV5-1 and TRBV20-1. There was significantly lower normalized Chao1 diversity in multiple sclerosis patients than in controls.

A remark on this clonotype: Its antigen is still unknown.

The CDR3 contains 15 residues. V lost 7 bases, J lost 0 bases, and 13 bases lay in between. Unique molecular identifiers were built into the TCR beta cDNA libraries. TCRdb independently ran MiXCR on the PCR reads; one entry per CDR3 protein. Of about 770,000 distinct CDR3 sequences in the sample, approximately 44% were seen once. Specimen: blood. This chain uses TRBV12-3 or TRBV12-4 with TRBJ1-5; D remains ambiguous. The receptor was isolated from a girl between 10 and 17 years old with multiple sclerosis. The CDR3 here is CASNSERDSNQPQHF. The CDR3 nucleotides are TGTGCCAGCAACTCGGAGAGGGATAGCAATCAGCCCCAGCATTTT.